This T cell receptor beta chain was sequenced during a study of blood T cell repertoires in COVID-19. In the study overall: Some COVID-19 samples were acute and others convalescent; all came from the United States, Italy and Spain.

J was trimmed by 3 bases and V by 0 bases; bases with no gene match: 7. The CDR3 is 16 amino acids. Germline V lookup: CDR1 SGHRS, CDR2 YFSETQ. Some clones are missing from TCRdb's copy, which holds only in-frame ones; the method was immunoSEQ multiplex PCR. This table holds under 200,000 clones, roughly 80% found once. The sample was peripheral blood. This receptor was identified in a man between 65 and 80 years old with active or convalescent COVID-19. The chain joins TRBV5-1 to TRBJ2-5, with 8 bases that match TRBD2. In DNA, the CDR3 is TGCGCCAGCAGCTTGGCCCCGGGGGGGCCGAAAGAGACCCAGTACTTC. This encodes CASSLAPGGPKETQYF.